This TCR beta chain was obtained from a study of CD8 T cells in ankylosing spondylitis. One entry per CDR3 protein, called by TCRdb with MiXCR from the 5' RACE reads. Of 150,000 to 200,000 distinct CDR3 sequences in the sample, 25% to 35% were seen once. This CDR3 is built from 15 residues. Trimming removed 5 bases at V and 5 bases at J, with 16 bases between. This clonotype came up many times. The antigen remains unidentified. Study conclusions and caveats: A motif in TCR beta, a set of 8 or 9 highly homologous variants, appeared characteristic of ankylosing spondylitis blood. Disease-linked clones bore a CD8+ phenotype, appearing relatively rarely in peripheral blood. Earlier authors reported some of these motif variants in reactive arthritis synovial fluid and blood.

The V gene is TRBV12-3 or TRBV12-4, the J gene TRBJ1-3; D not resolved. The sample consisted of synovial fluid, either unsorted or a sorted T cell fraction (not recorded which). This receptor was taken from a male donor with ankylosing spondylitis. CDR3 region: CASSPHGAQRNTIYF. CDR3 in DNA: TGTGCCAGCAGTCCTCACGGAGCCCAGAGAAACACCATATATTTT.